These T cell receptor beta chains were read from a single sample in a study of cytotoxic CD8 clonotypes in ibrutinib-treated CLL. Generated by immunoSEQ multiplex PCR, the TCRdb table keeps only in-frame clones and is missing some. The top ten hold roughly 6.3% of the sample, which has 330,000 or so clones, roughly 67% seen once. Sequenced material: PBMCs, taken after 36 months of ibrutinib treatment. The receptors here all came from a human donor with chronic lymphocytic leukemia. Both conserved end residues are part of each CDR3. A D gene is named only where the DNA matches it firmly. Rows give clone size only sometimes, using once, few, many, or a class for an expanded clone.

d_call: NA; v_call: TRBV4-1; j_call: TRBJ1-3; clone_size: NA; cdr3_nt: TGCGCCAGCAGCCAAGAAAAAGGGCCCTCTGGAAACACCATATATTTT; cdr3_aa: CASSQEKGPSGNTIYF
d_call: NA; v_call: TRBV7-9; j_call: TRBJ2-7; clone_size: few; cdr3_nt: TGTGCCAGCAGCGTCGGAGTGGGCTACGAGCAGTACTTC; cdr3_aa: CASSVGVGYEQYF
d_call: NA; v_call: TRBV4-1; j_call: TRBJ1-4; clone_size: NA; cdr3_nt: TGCGCCAGCAGCCAAGATCGACAGCACGATGAAAAACTGTTTTTT; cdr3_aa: CASSQDRQHDEKLFF
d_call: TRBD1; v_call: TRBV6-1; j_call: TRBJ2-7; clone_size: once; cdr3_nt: TGTGCCAGCAGTACTGACAGGGGTTACGAGCAGTACTTC; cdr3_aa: CASSTDRGYEQYF
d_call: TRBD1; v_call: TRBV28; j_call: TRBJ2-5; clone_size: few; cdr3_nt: TGTGCCAGCAGGAGAGGGGGACAGGGGACGGAGACCCAGTACTTC; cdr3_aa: CASRRGGQGTETQYF
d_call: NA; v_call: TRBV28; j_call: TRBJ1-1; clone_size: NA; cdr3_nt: TGTGCCAGCAGTACCAAGTCCTGGACCAAAGCTTTCTTT; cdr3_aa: CASSTKSWTKAFF
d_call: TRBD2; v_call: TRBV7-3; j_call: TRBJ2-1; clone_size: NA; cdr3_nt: TGTGCCAGCAGCCTAAAACCCTCACTAGCGGGGGTAGACAATGAGCAGTTCTTC; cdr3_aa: CASSLKPSLAGVDNEQFF
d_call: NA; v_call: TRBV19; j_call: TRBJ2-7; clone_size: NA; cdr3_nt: TGTGCCAGTAGTATAGGTGGCCCCCACAGGGCCCAATCCTACGAGCAGTACTTC; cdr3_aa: CASSIGGPHRAQSYEQYF
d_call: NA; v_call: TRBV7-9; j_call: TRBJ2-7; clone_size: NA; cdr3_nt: TGTGCCAGCAGCTTAACGGGCGAGCAGTACTTC; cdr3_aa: CASSLTGEQYF
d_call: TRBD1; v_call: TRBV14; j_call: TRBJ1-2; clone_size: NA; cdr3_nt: TGTGCCAGCAGCCTAATAAACAGGGGACCGTTCTATGGCTACACCTTC; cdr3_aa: CASSLINRGPFYGYTF
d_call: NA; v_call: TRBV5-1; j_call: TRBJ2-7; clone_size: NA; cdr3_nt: TGCGCCAGCAGCCCAGGGCAGGGGTCCTCCTACGAGCAGTACTTC; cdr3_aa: CASSPGQGSSYEQYF
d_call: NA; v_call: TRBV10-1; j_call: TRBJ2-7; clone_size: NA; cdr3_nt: TGCGCCAGCTCCCCGGGGGACCTCGACCGTGAGCAGTACTTC; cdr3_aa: CASSPGDLDREQYF
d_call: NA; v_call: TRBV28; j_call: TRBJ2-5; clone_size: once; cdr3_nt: TGTGCCAGCAGTTTGGTCCCAGGGGGGGACCAAGAGACCCAGTACTTC; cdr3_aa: CASSLVPGGDQETQYF
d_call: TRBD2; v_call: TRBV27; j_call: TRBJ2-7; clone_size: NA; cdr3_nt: TGTGCCAGCAGACCACCTAGCGGGAGGACCCACGAGCAGTACTTC; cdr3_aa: CASRPPSGRTHEQYF
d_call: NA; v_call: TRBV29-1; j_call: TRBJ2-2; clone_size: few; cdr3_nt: TGCAGCGTTGAAGATCGGGGGTACGGGGAGCTGTTTTTT; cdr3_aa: CSVEDRGYGELFF
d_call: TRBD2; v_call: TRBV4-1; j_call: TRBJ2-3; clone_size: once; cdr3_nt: TGCGCCAGCAGTTGGGGGCCTAGCGGGGGCACAGATACGCAGTATTTT; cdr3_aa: CASSWGPSGGTDTQYF
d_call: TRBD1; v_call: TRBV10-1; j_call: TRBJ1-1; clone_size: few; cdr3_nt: TGCGCCAACCCAGGGGGGGAAGCTTTCTTT; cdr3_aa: CANPGGEAFF
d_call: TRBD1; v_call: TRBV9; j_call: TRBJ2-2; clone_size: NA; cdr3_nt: TGTGCCAGCAGCGTAGTAGGGGGCTCGAACACCGGGGAGCTGTTTTTT; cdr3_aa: CASSVVGGSNTGELFF